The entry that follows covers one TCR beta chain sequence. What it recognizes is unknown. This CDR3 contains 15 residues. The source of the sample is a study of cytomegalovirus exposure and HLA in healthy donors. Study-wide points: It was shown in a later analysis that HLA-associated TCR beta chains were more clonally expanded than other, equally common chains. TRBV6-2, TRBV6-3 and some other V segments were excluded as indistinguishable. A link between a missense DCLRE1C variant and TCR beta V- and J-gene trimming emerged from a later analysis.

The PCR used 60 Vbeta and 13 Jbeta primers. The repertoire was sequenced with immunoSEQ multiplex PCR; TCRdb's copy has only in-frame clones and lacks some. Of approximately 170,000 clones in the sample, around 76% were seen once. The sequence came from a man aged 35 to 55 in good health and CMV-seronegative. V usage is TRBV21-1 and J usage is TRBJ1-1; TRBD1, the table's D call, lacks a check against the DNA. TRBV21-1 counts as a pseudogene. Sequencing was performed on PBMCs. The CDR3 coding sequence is TGTGCCAGCAGCAAAACCCGGCCCCAGGGGACTGAAGCTTTCTTT. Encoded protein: CASSKTRPQGTEAFF.